This passage covers 4 T cell receptor beta chains from one sample sequenced in a study of control samples from healthy donors and cancer patients. Profiling relied on immunoSEQ multiplex PCR, and the TCRdb table lists in-frame clones only, not all of them. This table holds about 230,000 clones, more than 65% found once. Specimen: PBMCs. The receptors were gathered from a woman aged 55-70 years with lung cancer.

The rearrangement joins TRBV5-5 to TRBJ2-2; 7 bases are a match to TRBD2. CDR1 and CDR2 from the germline V gene are SGHKS and YYEKEE (reference sequence). The CDR3 consists of 15 residues. V shed 2 bases and J 0 bases; nucleotides not matched to a gene: 1. CDR3 protein: CASSLAGPNTGELFF. The DNA of the CDR3 is TGTGCCAGCAGCTTAGCGGGGCCGAACACCGGGGAGCTGTTTTTT.

This chain joins TRBV7-8 and TRBJ2-1, with TRBD2 as a possible D gene (5 bases). V lost 3 bases, J lost 4 bases, and 10 bases lay in between. Germline values: CDR1 SGHVS, CDR2 FQNEAQ. The CDR3 contains 14 residues. Here the CDR3 reads CASSLDTSYNEQFF. CDR3 nucleotides: TGTGCCAGCAGCTTGGATACTAGTTACAATGAGCAGTTCTTC. The whole variable domain, remainder taken from reference TRBV7-8 and TRBJ2-1, is GAGVSQSPRYKVAKRGQDVALRCDPISGHVSLFWYQQALGQGPEFLTYFQNEAQLDKSGLPSDRFFAERPEGSVSTLKIQRTQQEDSAVYLCASSLDTSYNEQFFGPGTRLTVL.

This chain links TRBV4-1 with TRBJ1-1; tentatively, D is TRBD1 (6 bases). Germline values: CDR1 MGHRA, CDR2 YSYEKL. With 0 bases removed from V and 2 bases from J, the gap between germline ends came to 13 bases. This CDR3 has 16 residues. The CDR3 loop is CASSQDAGAVNTEAFF. Written as DNA, the CDR3 is TGCGCCAGCAGCCAAGATGCAGGGGCAGTCAACACTGAAGCTTTCTTT.

This clone appeared a few times. This chain uses TRBV2 with TRBJ2-1; 11 positions match TRBD2. Trimming cost V 4 bases and J 4 bases; bases outside gene matches: 3. The CDR3 extends over 15 amino acids. CDR1 is SNHLY, CDR2 FYNNEI, per germline. The CDR3 loop reads CASSVAGGAYNEQFF. DNA for the CDR3: TGTGCCAGCAGTGTAGCGGGGGGGGCGTACAATGAGCAGTTCTTC.